This TCR beta chain was sequenced for a study of T cells in Graves' hyperthyroidism and ophthalmopathy. RNA transcripts yielded amplified TCR beta CDR3 regions. HTBI primers were employed in a first-round RT-PCR of the TCR CDR3. Each CDR3 protein gets one entry after TCRdb re-called the multiplex PCR reads with MiXCR. This sample has about 710,000 distinct CDR3 sequences, with roughly 17% found just once. In this sample, this clonotype turned up many times. The CDR3 is 14 amino acids. From germline, CDR1 is DFQATT and CDR2 SNEGSKA (reference sequence). The junction had 8 bases not matched to a gene; V was cut back by 6 bases and J by 0 bases.

The V gene is TRBV20-1, the J gene TRBJ2-7, with 7 bases fitting TRBD1. Sequencing was done on a sample of blood. The sequence was obtained from a young man with Graves' hyperthyroidism. The CDR3 coding sequence is TGCAGTGCCCCCTCGACAGGGAGCTCCTACGAGCAGTACTTC. Translation: CSAPSTGSSYEQYF.